This T cell receptor beta chain came from a study of T-cell reconstitution after alpha-beta-depleted transplantation in children listed by TCRdb under 2016. The study in broad terms: Using TCR repertoire profiling, the study followed T-cell immune reconstitution in a quantitative way in children after TCRalphabeta/CD19-depleted allogeneic hematopoietic cell transplantation.

Libraries came from PCR. The sequencing machine was an Illumina HiSeq 2500. TCR library preparation used molecular barcoding, with unique molecular identifiers applied to normalize quantification of the TCRbeta repertoire. TCRdb reprocessing: public reads trimmed at Q25 with fastp, clones called with MiXCR, in-frame beta chains kept. CDR3 protein sequences are deduplicated, and each keeps its most common genes and DNA. The sample table records fewer than 350,000 distinct CDR3 sequences; around 10% of these occur just once. The ten largest account for 20% to 25% of the sample. What the work shows at the level of the full study, not this receptor alone: About two months after transplant, the apparently early recovery of alphabetaT-cell counts reportedly depended on just several hundred clones that had expanded rapidly and came from non-depleted graft cells. Over subsequent months, a decline in hyperexpanded clone frequencies was noted, and after one year, T-cell counts and TCRbeta diversity were mostly ascribed to newly produced T cells. In some patients, the high TCRbeta diversity seen at day 60 was put down to recipient T cells and intrathymic progenitors that had survived conditioning.

Many counts were recorded for this clonotype. Its antigen is unknown. The record has no base qualities; no much larger clone is one base away. The treatment or condition label corresponds to: allogeneic hematopoietic cell transplantation with graft depleted of TCRalphabeta T cells and CD19 B cells. The children who served as transplant recipients had been given grafts of TCRalphabeta/CD19-depleted allogeneic hematopoietic cells. Clipping removes 8 bases from V and 0 bases from J, with 15 as the unmatched junction base count. The CDR3 measures 17 amino acids from cysteine to phenylalanine. Just CDR3 DNA is preserved here, 51 bases in frame from base 1. Via the germline V gene (reference sequence), CDR1 is LNHNV and CDR2 YYDKDF.

The sequences come from peripheral blood, collected 180 days after TCRalphabeta/CD19-depleted stem cell transplant. The TCR comes from a male patient aged 2-10 years who had a stem cell transplant for chronic granulomatous disease, so the T cells may come from the graft donor. Recombination linked TRBV15 to TRBJ1-1, and 7 junctional nucleotides match TRBD1. The CDR3 protein: CATAHTGTALMNTEAFF. The nucleotide sequence is TGTGCCACCGCCCATACCGGGACAGCCTTAATGAACACTGAAGCTTTCTTT.